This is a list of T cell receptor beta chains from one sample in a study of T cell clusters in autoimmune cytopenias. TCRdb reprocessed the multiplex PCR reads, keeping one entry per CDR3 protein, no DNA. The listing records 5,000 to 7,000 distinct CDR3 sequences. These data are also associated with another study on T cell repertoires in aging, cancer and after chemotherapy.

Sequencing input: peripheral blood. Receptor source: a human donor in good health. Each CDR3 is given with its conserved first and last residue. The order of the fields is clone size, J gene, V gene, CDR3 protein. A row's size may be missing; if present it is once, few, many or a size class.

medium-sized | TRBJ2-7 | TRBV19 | CASSIGTGGYEQYF
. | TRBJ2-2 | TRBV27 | CASSLSSNTGELFF
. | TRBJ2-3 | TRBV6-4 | CASSPSIRSDTQYF
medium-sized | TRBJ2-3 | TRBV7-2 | CASSWAAGGRDTQYF
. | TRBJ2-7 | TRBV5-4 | CASSPPGQGHEQYF
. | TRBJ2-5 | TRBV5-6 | CASSPAYRDMETQYF
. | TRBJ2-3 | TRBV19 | CASIEVEGHRTDTQYF
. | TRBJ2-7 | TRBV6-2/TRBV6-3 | CASRTRQDPLRDEQYF
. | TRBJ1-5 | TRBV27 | CASRGEQPQHF
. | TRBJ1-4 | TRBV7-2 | CASSKQGWANEKLFF
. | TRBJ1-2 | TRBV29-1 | CSALAGVSGYTF
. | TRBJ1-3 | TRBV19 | CATGAGFRHSGNTIYF
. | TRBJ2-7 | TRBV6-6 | CASSYSDTYEQYF
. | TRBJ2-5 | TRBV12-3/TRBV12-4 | CASSNPWGGEETQYF
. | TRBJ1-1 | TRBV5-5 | CASSLDGLAFF
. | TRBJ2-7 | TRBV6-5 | CASSPRGLAAEQYF
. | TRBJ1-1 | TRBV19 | CASSIGSETEAFF
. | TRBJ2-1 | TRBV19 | CASGWTGNEQFF
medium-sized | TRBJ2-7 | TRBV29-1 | CSVPRGQGVREQYF
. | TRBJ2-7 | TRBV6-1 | CASSELNEQYF
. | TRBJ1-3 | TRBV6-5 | CASLPGTLPGNTIYF
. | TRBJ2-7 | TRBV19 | CASSLGTSGYEQYF
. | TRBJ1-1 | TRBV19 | CASRRSGTQLNTEAFF
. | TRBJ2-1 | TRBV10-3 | CAILTGNDEQFF
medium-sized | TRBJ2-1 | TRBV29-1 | CSYEGHRLAGNYEQFF
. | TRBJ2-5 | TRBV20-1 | CSARRWGLGETQYF
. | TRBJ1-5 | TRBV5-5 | CASSLSSRGGNQPQHF
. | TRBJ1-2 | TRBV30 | CAWSETGVGYGYTF
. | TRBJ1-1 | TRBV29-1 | CSVEEGQGALNTEAFF
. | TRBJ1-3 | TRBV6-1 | CASSRTASGNTIYF
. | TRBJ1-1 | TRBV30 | CAWSGRRDTEAFF
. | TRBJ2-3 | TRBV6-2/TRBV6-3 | CASSPKDTQYF
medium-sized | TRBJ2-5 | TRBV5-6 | CASSLLAGGQETQYF